What follows is one TCR beta chain and its context. The target antigen is unknown. The sample belongs to a study of T cells expressing NK-cell markers. Study-wide results and caveats: The study found dominant NKG2C+ clonotypes at about 1.0-7.5% of CD8+ T cells in about six donors.

Germline V gene lookup returns CDR1 DFQATT and CDR2 SNEGSKA (reference sequence). The CDR3 is made up of 14 amino acids. TCRdb reanalyzed the 5' RACE reads and collapses them to one entry per CDR3 protein, without DNA. The sample table sets out 150,000 to 200,000 distinct CDR3 sequences. V and J are TRBV20-1 and TRBJ1-2; the TCRdb D gene call, TRBD1, has no DNA to confirm it. The sequence was obtained from a man aged 18-70 years in good health. The sample comprised blood T cells: a sorted CD56 or NKG2C T cell subset, CD4+ or CD8+ T cells, or bulk PBMC T cells (not recorded which). The CDR3 reads CSASGTGKFYGYTF.